This T cell receptor beta chain originates from a study of CDR3 diversity in severe acne. This clonotype was observed at least ten times. CDR3 length equals 13 residues. V gave up 6 bases and J gave up 7 bases; unmatched junction bases: 8. Germline loops: CDR1 DFQATT, CDR2 SNEGSKA (reference sequence). TCRdb re-called the PCR reads with MiXCR, one entry per CDR3 protein. Of over 90,000 distinct CDR3 sequences listed, under 60% were seen once; the top ten hold around an eighth. The receptor was derived from a male donor with acne. V usage is TRBV20-1 and J usage is TRBJ1-5, with 8 bases identical to TRBD1. The sequenced material came from blood. The DNA of the CDR3 is TGCAGTGCCAACAGGGGGGGGGACCAGCCCCAGCATTTT. Encoded protein: CSANRGGDQPQHF.